These 26 T cell receptor beta chains were sequenced from one sample in a study of T cell responses to AZD1222 COVID-19 vaccine. Profiled with immunoSEQ multiplex PCR; TCRdb holds only in-frame clones, not every one. The sample includes tens of thousands of clones, 83% of them seen just once. The sample consisted of peripheral blood, taken 28 days after the second AZD1222 dose. These receptors were obtained from an adult who received the AZD1222 COVID-19 vaccine.

J is TRBJ1-2 and V is TRBV20-1; no reliable D call. The CDR3 contains 11 residues. V was cut by 3 bases and J by 8 bases, with 10 bases left in between. The germline V gene has CDR1 DFQATT and CDR2 SNEGSKA (reference sequence). In nucleotides, the CDR3 is TGCAGTGCTAGTCGCGGGGAGGGCTACACCTTC. Translating gives CSASRGEGYTF.

The V call is TRBV5-8, the J call TRBJ1-5; 7 bases map to TRBD1. The CDR3 loop spans 15 amino acids. V dropped 2 bases and J dropped 5; count of bases not matched to a gene: 7. Germline values: CDR1 SGHTS, CDR2 YDEGEE. The DNA of the CDR3 is TGTGCCAGCAGCTTAGGAACAGGGGAAGATCAGCCCCAGCATTTT. It translates to CASSLGTGEDQPQHF.

The chain has TRBV30 and TRBJ2-7; D unresolved. The CDR3 runs 14 residues. V lost 0 bases, J lost 1 base, and 10 bases lay in between. CDR1 is GTSNPN, CDR2 SVGIG, per germline (reference sequence). The DNA for the CDR3 is TGTGCCTGGAGTGTAGGTTTGGGTTCCTACGAGCAGTACTTC. It translates to CAWSVGLGSYEQYF.

V gene TRBV4-3 combines with J gene TRBJ2-3, with D uncertain. CDR1 and CDR2 from the germline V gene are LGHNA and YSLEER. V was cut by 4 bases and J by 6 bases, with 5 bases left in between. There are 11 residues in the CDR3. This CDR3 reads CASSREDTQYF. The CDR3 DNA sequence: TGCGCCAGCAGCCGAGAGGATACGCAGTATTTT.

Written as DNA, the CDR3 is TGCGCCAGCAGCCAAGTCGGGGTGGATGGCTACACCTTC. It translates to CASSQVGVDGYTF. The rearrangement joins TRBV4-1 to TRBJ1-2; D is ambiguous. The germline V gene has CDR1 MGHRA and CDR2 YSYEKL. With 1 base removed from V and 6 bases from J, the gap between germline ends came to 9 bases. CDR3 length equals 13 residues.

J is TRBJ2-2 and V is TRBV9; D call uncertain. In germline, CDR1 is SGDLS, CDR2 YYNGEE. The CDR3 has 15 residues. With 0 bases removed from V and 5 bases from J, the gap between germline ends came to 11 bases. The CDR3 sequence: CASSVEPAETGELFF. In nucleotides, the CDR3 is TGTGCCAGCAGCGTAGAGCCTGCGGAAACCGGGGAGCTGTTTTTT.

The J gene is TRBJ1-1, the V gene TRBV12-3 or TRBV12-4; D is ambiguous. The CDR3 consists of 13 residues. Trimming removed 0 bases at V and 6 bases at J, with 8 bases between. The CDR3, as DNA: TGTGCCAGCAGTTTAGCGTTAAGGGCTGAAGCTTTCTTT. Protein sequence: CASSLALRAEAFF.

This clone was found a few times. The chain uses TRBV6-6 and TRBJ1-5; D ambiguous. The CDR3 is 17 amino acids. The V gene lost 5 bases and the J gene lost 1 base, with 18 bases spanning the gap. Per the germline V gene, CDR1 is MNHNY and CDR2 is SVGAGI (reference sequence). The CDR3 protein is CASSLDGRVGSNQPQHF. The CDR3 DNA is TGTGCCAGCAGTCTGGACGGACGGGTAGGGAGCAATCAGCCCCAGCATTTT.

The chain employs TRBV11-2 and TRBJ2-3, with D perhaps TRBD2 (6 bases). Germline V gene lookup returns CDR1 SGHAT and CDR2 FQNNGV. The ends were cut back, 5 bases at V and 6 bases at J, with 24 bases in the middle. This CDR3 region has 17 residues. The CDR3 DNA sequence: TGTGCCAGCAGCCTGGCCCTCATGATGATCGGAGGGGATACGCAGTATTTT. Translating gives CASSLALMMIGGDTQYF.

This clone was observed a few times. The genes are TRBV2 and TRBJ1-2; a weak D match, TRBD1 (6 bases). Trimming stripped 7 bases from V and 2 bases from J, with 17 bases between. Germline V lookup: CDR1 SNHLY, CDR2 FYNNEI. CDR3 length: 15 amino acids. The chain's CDR3 is CASTKGHPSNYGYTF. CDR3 sequence (DNA): TGTGCCAGCACCAAGGGACACCCGTCGAACTATGGCTACACCTTC.

This chain connects TRBV10-1 to TRBJ1-6, with a possible D match to TRBD1 (6 bases). The CDR3 loop spans 12 amino acids. The germline V gene has CDR1 WNHNN and CDR2 SYGVQD (reference sequence). The CDR3 bases are TGCGCTTCTGTGGGGGCCGGATCACCCCTCCACTTT. Its translation: CASVGAGSPLHF.

This clone came up a few times. V gene TRBV19 combines with J gene TRBJ2-1; TRBD1 might be the D (5 bases). This CDR3 has 13 amino acids. V lost 7 bases, J lost 6 bases, and 13 bases lay in between. The germline CDR1 and CDR2 sequences are LNHDA and SQIVND (reference sequence). The CDR3 reads CASKGQGGNEQFF. The CDR3 DNA reads TGTGCCAGTAAGGGCCAGGGTGGCAATGAGCAGTTCTTC.

J is TRBJ1-5 and V is TRBV12-5; maybe TRBD1 (6 bases). This CDR3 has 15 amino acids. Germline V gives CDR1 LGHNT, CDR2 FRNRAP. Trimming took off 1 base at V and 6 bases at J, with 13 bases between the two ends. This chain's CDR3 is CASGLDRARGQPQHF. The CDR3 DNA reads as TGTGCTAGTGGTTTGGACAGGGCGAGGGGTCAGCCCCAGCATTTT.

The rearrangement links TRBV5-6 to TRBJ2-1, with a weak D call TRBD2 (7 bases). Trimming shortened V by 0 bases and J by 12 bases, and 19 bases separated the two germline ends. The CDR3 spans 15 residues. Germline loops: CDR1 SGHDT, CDR2 YYEEEE. The CDR3 spells CASSLEVGGLVAQFF. The CDR3 DNA reads TGTGCCAGCAGCTTGGAAGTGGGGGGGCTAGTGGCGCAGTTCTTC.

The rearrangement joins TRBV7-2 to TRBJ1-2, with a weak D call TRBD1 (6 bases). The CDR3 covers 14 residues. CDR1 SGHTA and CDR2 FQGNSA come from the germline V gene. V was pared by 5 bases and J by 8 bases, with 18 bases between. The CDR3 protein is CASSPVPGARGYTF. The CDR3 DNA is TGTGCCAGCAGCCCCGTGCCGGGGGCGAGGGGCTACACCTTC. The full variable domain, completed using reference TRBV7-2 and TRBJ1-2, is GAGVSQSPSNKVTEKGKDVELRCDPISGHTALYWYRQSLGQGLEFLIYFQGNSAPDKSGLPSDRFSAERTGGSVSTLTIQRTQQEDSAVYLCASSPVPGARGYTFGSGTRLTVV.

The DNA for the CDR3 is TGCAGCGTGTCCGGGACAGGGGGCAATCAGCCCCAGCATTTT. Amino acid sequence: CSVSGTGGNQPQHF. The genes are TRBV29-1 and TRBJ1-5; TRBD1 matches 10 bases. This CDR3 spans 14 amino acids. With 6 bases clipped from V and 2 bases from J, the junction kept 4 bases outside the gene matches. Germline lookup yields CDR1 SQVTM and CDR2 ANQGSEA.

The chain combines TRBV5-1 with TRBJ1-5, with a weak D call TRBD1 (6 bases). Germline loops: CDR1 SGHRS, CDR2 YFSETQ. This CDR3 is 13 amino acids long. V lost 4 bases and J lost 6, with 11 bases in between. The CDR3: CASSLQGTQPQHF. As DNA, the CDR3 is TGCGCCAGCAGCCTGCAGGGGACTCAGCCCCAGCATTTT.

This clone was detected a few times. This chain connects TRBV7-2 to TRBJ1-6; no reliable D call. Trimming took 6 bases from V and 0 from J, leaving 12 bases between them. The germline gives CDR1 SGHTA, CDR2 FQGNSA. The length of the CDR3 is 16 residues. The CDR3: CASRIDGGSYNSPLHF. In DNA, the CDR3 is TGTGCCAGCAGAATCGACGGCGGCTCCTATAATTCACCCCTCCACTTT.

The chain is built from TRBV11-3 and TRBJ1-1; D gene uncertain. The CDR3 consists of 15 residues. V lost 0 bases and J 0 bases, leaving 8 bases between the germline ends. The germline V gene has CDR1 SGHNT and CDR2 YENEEA. The CDR3 DNA reads as TGTGCCAGCAGCTTAGAACACAGCATGAACACTGAAGCTTTCTTT. Translated, it gives CASSLEHSMNTEAFF.

V is TRBV9 and J is TRBJ1-1; D gene ambiguous. V was cut by 7 bases and J by 0 bases, with 13 bases left in between. This CDR3 has 14 amino acids. Germline assignment: CDR1 SGDLS and CDR2 YYNGEE. The CDR3 coding sequence is TGTGCCAGCGGACCGGCCTTGATGAACACTGAAGCTTTCTTT. Translated: CASGPALMNTEAFF.

This chain links TRBV7-2 with TRBJ2-7, with TRBD2 identical over 12 bases. V was pared by 5 bases and J by 5 bases, with 4 bases of the junction left unmatched. This CDR3 is built from 14 residues. CDR1 and CDR2 from the germline V gene are SGHTA and FQGNSA. As DNA, the CDR3 is TGTGCCAGCAGCCTGACTAGCGGGGGTAACGAGCAGTACTTC. Protein sequence: CASSLTSGGNEQYF.

This sequence joins TRBV5-8 and TRBJ1-4, with 8 bases aligning to TRBD1. CDR1 is SGHTS and CDR2 is YDEGEE in the germline V gene. This CDR3 is built from 15 residues. The junction had 2 bases not matched to a gene; V was cut back by 0 bases and J by 4 bases. This CDR3 is CASSLDRGINEKLFF. The CDR3, as DNA: TGTGCCAGCAGCTTGGACAGGGGGATTAATGAAAAACTGTTTTTT.

The chain couples TRBV29-1 to TRBJ1-1, with 7 bases aligning to TRBD1. The CDR3 has 12 amino acids. Germline V gene sequence: CDR1 SQVTM, CDR2 ANQGSEA. Trimming removed 6 bases from V and 5 bases from J; junction bases left unmatched: 6. The CDR3 nucleotides are TGCAGCGTAAACAGGGGCAATACTGAAGCTTTCTTT. It codes for CSVNRGNTEAFF.

J is TRBJ1-2 and V is TRBV7-8; possibly TRBD1 for D (6 bases). This CDR3 is 16 amino acids long. Looked up from germline, CDR1 is SGHVS and CDR2 is FQNEAQ. Trimming removed 1 base from V and 8 bases from J, with 20 bases in between. Here the CDR3 DNA reads TGTGCCAGCAGCTTAGTGGGGGGCGCCGGAGAAGTAGGCTACACCTTC. Translation gives CASSLVGGAGEVGYTF.

The V gene is TRBV29-1, the J gene TRBJ1-5; D unclear. The CDR3 consists of 13 residues. Trimming cost V 3 bases and J 7 bases, with 13 bases left between them. CDR1 is SQVTM and CDR2 is ANQGSEA in the germline V gene. The CDR3 bases are TGCAGCGTTGAGTGCCCAGTAGGGCAGCCCCAGCATTTT. It translates to CSVECPVGQPQHF. Full variable domain (remainder filled in from reference TRBV29-1 and TRBJ1-5): SAVISQKPSRDICQRGTSLTIQCQVDSQVTMMFWYRQQPGQSLTLIATANQGSEATYESGFVIDKFPISRPNLTFSTLTVSNMSPEDSSIYLCSVECPVGQPQHFGDGTRLSIL.

V usage is TRBV5-4 and J usage is TRBJ2-4; 8 bases line up with TRBD1. In germline, CDR1 is SGHNT, CDR2 YYREEE (reference sequence). The CDR3 sequence is 14 residues long. The V and J ends lost 4 bases and 3 bases, in that order; junction bases with no gene match: 3. This chain's CDR3 is CASSLDRGKNIQYF. In DNA form, the CDR3 reads TGTGCCAGCAGCCTCGACAGGGGCAAAAACATTCAGTACTTC. The full variable domain, in which reference TRBV5-4 and TRBJ2-4 provide the parts outside the CDR3, is ETGVTQSPTHLIKTRGQQVTLRCSSQSGHNTVSWYQQALGQGPQFIFQYYREEENGRGNFPPRFSGLQFPNYSSELNVNALELDDSALYLCASSLDRGKNIQYFGAGTRLSVL.